This passage covers 8 T cell receptor beta chains from one sample sequenced in a study of response to subunit inactivated influenza vaccine. TCRdb analysed the RT-PCR reads with MiXCR anew, one entry per CDR3 protein. Here the sample spans 430,000 or so distinct CDR3 sequences, 9.5% to 13% being singletons. The sample consisted of PBMCs from blood, taken 45 days after vaccination. The receptors come from a man between 50 and 59 years old who received an inactivated influenza vaccine.

This clonotype turned up a few times. The chain recombines TRBV5-6 with TRBJ2-5; 7 positions match TRBD1. CDR1 is SGHDT, CDR2 YYEEEE, per germline. This CDR3 region has 14 residues. The V and J ends lost 1 base and 5 bases, in that order; junction bases with no gene match: 5. CDR3: CASSLLRGRETQYF. The CDR3 nucleotides are TGTGCCAGCAGCTTGCTAAGGGGGCGGGAGACCCAGTACTTC.

This chain uses TRBV12-3 or TRBV12-4 with TRBJ2-1; D is ambiguous. The CDR3 runs to 11 residues. V shed 5 bases and J shed 7 bases, with 6 bases lying between them. CDR3 loop: CASSDINEQFF. The CDR3 DNA is TGTGCCAGCAGTGACATAAATGAGCAGTTCTTC.

This clonotype was recorded a few times. The rearrangement uses TRBV6-1 and TRBJ2-7, with D possibly matching TRBD2 (6 bases). Germline-derived CDR1 and CDR2 are MNHNS and SASEGT. The CDR3 contains 14 residues. V was cut by 8 bases and J by 0 bases, with 14 bases left in between. CDR3 region: CASVEGRSSYEQYF. The CDR3 DNA sequence: TGTGCCAGCGTGGAGGGACGGAGCTCCTACGAGCAGTACTTC.

The chain carries TRBV7-3 and TRBJ2-5; tentatively, D is TRBD2 (5 bases). Germline CDR1 and CDR2: SGHTA and FQGTGA. This CDR3 is 15 amino acids long. V lost 0 bases, J lost 5 bases, and 13 bases lay in between. In DNA, the CDR3 is TGTGCCAGCAGCTTAACCGGCGCCAGAGGGGAGACCCAGTACTTC. This codes for CASSLTGARGETQYF.

This chain uses TRBV5-6 with TRBJ2-5; D ambiguous. Trimming stripped 4 bases from V and 1 base from J, with 20 bases between. The CDR3 is made up of 17 amino acids. The germline V gene has CDR1 SGHDT and CDR2 YYEEEE. In nucleotides, the CDR3 is TGTGCCAGCAGCCCCACCCTGGCCCCCATATCCCAAGAGACCCAGTACTTC. Translating gives CASSPTLAPISQETQYF.

In this sample, this clonotype turned up a few times. The chain uses TRBV7-9 and TRBJ2-3; the match to TRBD1 covers 8 bases. The CDR3 sequence is 15 residues long. Per the germline V gene, CDR1 is SEHNR and CDR2 is FQNEAQ (reference sequence). V was clipped by 5 bases and J by 1 base; unmatched bases: 5. The CDR3 loop is CASSAGGPRTDTQYF. CDR3 DNA sequence: TGTGCCAGCAGCGCAGGGGGCCCACGCACAGATACGCAGTATTTT.

In this sample, this clonotype turned up many times. The V call is TRBV4-3, the J call TRBJ2-3; tentative D call: TRBD1 (5 bases). V shed 3 bases and J shed 4 bases, with 20 bases lying between them. This CDR3 has 17 residues. The germline V gene has CDR1 LGHNA and CDR2 YSLEER. The CDR3 DNA is TGCGCCAGCAGCCACACGGCAGGTTTCAGGGCGTCAGATACGCAGTATTTT. Translating it yields CASSHTAGFRASDTQYF.

This clonotype occurred many times. V gene TRBV5-1 combines with J gene TRBJ2-7; D is perhaps TRBD1 (6 bases). Germline V CDR1 and CDR2: SGHRS, YFSETQ. The V and J ends lost 4 bases and 5 bases respectively, with 10 bases between them. The CDR3 spans 12 residues. DNA of the CDR3: TGCGCCAGCAGCCCCCCAGGGGACGAGCAGTACTTC. Its translation is CASSPPGDEQYF. The full variable domain, with the rest looked up from reference TRBV5-1 and TRBJ2-7, is KAGVTQTPRYLIKTRGQQVTLSCSPISGHRSVSWYQQTPGQGLQFLFEYFSETQRNKGNFPGRFSGRQFSNSRSEMNVSTLELGDSALYLCASSPPGDEQYFGPGTRLTVT.